Presented here are 6 T cell receptor beta chains from one specimen sequenced in a study of CD8 T cells in ankylosing spondylitis. Study-level findings and limits: Characteristic, it appeared, of ankylosing spondylitis blood was a TCR beta motif of 7 or 8 highly homologous variants.

In TCRdb, the 5' RACE reads were re-called with MiXCR into one record per CDR3 protein. The sample has approximately 550,000 distinct CDR3 sequences, about 13% seen once. For these TCRs, the target antigens are not known. What was sequenced was blood, either unsorted or a sorted T cell fraction (not recorded which). The receptors originated from a male donor with ankylosing spondylitis.

CDR3 loop: CSAPLTRRGEQFF. Written as DNA, the CDR3 is TGCAGTGCCCCCTTAACTCGTCGGGGTGAGCAGTTCTTC. The J gene is TRBJ2-1, the V gene TRBV20-1; D may be TRBD2 (5 bases). Per the germline V gene, CDR1 is DFQATT and CDR2 is SNEGSKA (reference sequence). V was shortened by 6 bases and J by 9 bases, with 18 bases between the two germline ends. The CDR3 runs to 13 residues.

This clonotype was seen repeatedly, ten times or more. The V call is TRBV10-3, the J call TRBJ2-5; 14 bases align to TRBD2. Germline CDR1 reads ENHRY; CDR2 reads SYGVKD. J gave up 3 bases and V 6 bases, and 3 bases lay outside the gene matches. The CDR3 is made up of 15 amino acids. As DNA, the CDR3 is TGTGCCATCAGCCCGGGACTAGCGGGAGAAGAGACCCAGTACTTC. Amino acid sequence: CAISPGLAGEETQYF.

This clonotype was counted a few times. The chain employs TRBV20-1 and TRBJ2-7, with 11 nucleotides matching TRBD2. Losses at the gene ends were 0 bases for V and 7 bases for J; bases not matched to a gene: 8. The CDR3 extends over 15 amino acids. Germline lookup yields CDR1 DFQATT and CDR2 SNEGSKA (reference sequence). CDR3 nucleotide sequence: TGCAGTGCTAGAGATCCGACTAGCGGGATTGGGGAGCAGTACGTC. This encodes CSARDPTSGIGEQYV.

This clonotype appeared a single time. V and J are TRBV9 and TRBJ1-5; unclear D gene. V was pared by 0 bases and J by 1 base, with 5 bases between. The CDR3 is 14 amino acids. CDR1 SGDLS and CDR2 YYNGEE come from the germline V gene. This chain's CDR3 is CASSVGVSNQPQHF. CDR3 in DNA: TGTGCCAGCAGCGTAGGAGTGAGCAATCAGCCCCAGCATTTT.

This clonotype has only a few counts. V gene TRBV15 combines with J gene TRBJ2-1, with D uncertain. The V gene's germline CDR1 is LNHNV and CDR2 YYDKDF (reference sequence). The V gene lost 3 bases and the J gene lost 0 bases, with 9 bases spanning the gap. There are 15 residues in the CDR3. The CDR3 sequence: CATSSMSYSYNEQFF. CDR3 DNA sequence: TGTGCCACCAGCAGTATGAGCTACTCCTACAATGAGCAGTTCTTC. Full variable domain (outside the CDR3, taken from reference TRBV15 and TRBJ2-1): DAMVIQNPRYQVTQFGKPVTLSCSQTLNHNVMYWYQQKSSQAPKLLFHYYDKDFNNEADTPDNFQSRRPNTSFCFLDIRSPGLGDTAMYLCATSSMSYSYNEQFFGPGTRLTVL.

CDR3 protein: CASSLDRGGYYEQYF. Here the CDR3 DNA reads TGTGCCAGCAGCTTAGACCGGGGAGGGTACTACGAGCAGTACTTC. The chain links TRBV11-2 to TRBJ2-7; TRBD2 agrees at 7 bases. The length of the CDR3 is 15 residues. J gave up 3 bases and V 0 bases, and 5 bases lay outside the gene matches. Per the germline V gene, CDR1 is SGHAT and CDR2 is FQNNGV.